This T cell receptor (beta chain) comes out of a study of PD-L1 blockade in urothelial cancer. Study at large: Bladder-origin urothelial cancer in males covered about 90% of the roughly 30 patients.

This CDR3 is built from 16 residues. Trimming took 4 bases from V and 7 from J; bases not matched to a gene: 10. The germline gives CDR1 SGHTA, CDR2 FQGTGA. TCRdb's copy holds only in-frame clones and misses some; the assay was immunoSEQ multiplex PCR. The repertoire includes 100,000 or so clones, about 91% of them detected once, and just over 0.9% sits in the top ten. Sequencing was performed on PBMCs, taken around atezolizumab (anti-PD-L1) treatment. This rearrangement joins TRBV7-3 to TRBJ2-1, with TRBD2 matching over 10 bases. This clonotype was obtained from a woman aged 80 or over with urothelial cancer. This chain's CDR3 is CASSSTAGGRDNEQFF. For the CDR3, the DNA is TGTGCCAGCAGCTCGACAGCGGGAGGGCGAGATAATGAGCAGTTCTTC. Drawing the rest from reference TRBV7-3 and TRBJ2-1, the complete variable domain is GAGVSQTPSNKVTEKGKYVELRCDPISGHTALYWYRQSLGQGPEFLIYFQGTGAADDSGLPNDRFFAVRPEGSVSTLKIQRTERGDSAVYLCASSSTAGGRDNEQFFGPGTRLTVL.